This TCR beta chain appears in the sequencing data of a study of blood T cell repertoires in COVID-19. Trimming took 1 base from V and 3 from J; bases not matched to a gene: 3. This CDR3 is 15 amino acids long. From germline, CDR1 is LNHDA and CDR2 SQIVND (reference sequence). Libraries were prepared by immunoSEQ multiplex PCR; TCRdb keeps only in-frame clonotypes and omits some of them. The sample shows more than 250,000 clones, roughly 90% of them seen only once. The material sequenced was peripheral blood. The sequence derives from a human donor in a cohort sampled during active COVID-19. V gene TRBV19 combines with J gene TRBJ1-5, with 7 bases identical to TRBD1. The CDR3 region has the DNA TGTGCCAGTAGTATAGGGCAGGGGGTCAATCAGCCCCAGCATTTT. Translation: CASSIGQGVNQPQHF.